One and the same sample provided the 28 T cell receptor beta chains below, sequenced in a study of T cell responses to AZD1222 COVID-19 vaccine. Profiled with immunoSEQ multiplex PCR; TCRdb holds only in-frame clones, not every one. The profile shows about 75,000 clones, 88% of them singletons. Source: peripheral blood, taken 28 days after the second dose of the MenACWY control vaccine. Source of these receptors: an adult who received the MenACWY meningococcal vaccine as a control.

This clone came up once. V and J are TRBV6-5 and TRBJ1-1; 8 bases agree with TRBD1. The junction had 6 bases not matched to a gene; V was cut back by 6 bases and J by 3 bases. The CDR3 runs 14 residues. Germline V CDR1 and CDR2: MNHEY, SVGAGI. The DNA of the CDR3 is TGTGCCAGCAGAGCCTCAGGGGGCGACACTGAAGCTTTCTTT. This encodes CASRASGGDTEAFF.

On this clone: Mismatch with germline at one junction end may stem from a read error. The gene calls are TRBV6-4 and TRBJ2-1; 7 bases are shared with TRBD2. The CDR3 runs 13 residues. The germline CDR1 and CDR2 sequences are MRHNA and SNTAGT. The CDR3 DNA reads as TGTGCCAGCAGTGACCAGCGGGGAACGAATGAGATCTTC. Its protein product is CASSDQRGTNEIF.

The V and J genes are TRBV2 and TRBJ1-5; possible D gene TRBD1, 6 bases. Germline-derived CDR1 and CDR2 are SNHLY and FYNNEI. The CDR3 has 14 amino acids. Trimming removed 2 bases at V and 7 bases at J, with 12 bases between. CDR3: CASSEQGNDQPQHF. The CDR3 bases are TGTGCCAGCAGTGAACAGGGGAACGACCAGCCCCAGCATTTT.

This clone came up a few times. The chain has TRBV5-1 and TRBJ2-1, with D tentatively TRBD1 (5 bases). CDR1 and CDR2 from the germline V gene are SGHRS and YFSETQ. V was cut by 5 bases and J by 5 bases, with 14 bases left in between. This CDR3 is 14 amino acids long. The CDR3 nucleotides are TGCGCCAGCAGGCACCCAGACAGCAACAATGAGCAGTTCTTC. Amino acid sequence: CASRHPDSNNEQFF. Full variable domain (missing parts from reference TRBV5-1 and TRBJ2-1): KAGVTQTPRYLIKTRGQQVTLSCSPISGHRSVSWYQQTPGQGLQFLFEYFSETQRNKGNFPGRFSGRQFSNSRSEMNVSTLELGDSALYLCASRHPDSNNEQFFGPGTRLTVL.

The chain combines TRBV12-3 or TRBV12-4 with TRBJ2-1, with D perhaps matching TRBD2 (5 bases). V was trimmed by 3 bases and J by 6 bases, leaving 9 bases between them. This CDR3 has 13 residues. The CDR3 reads CASSLRDGNEQFF. The CDR3 DNA follows: TGTGCCAGCAGTTTGAGGGATGGCAATGAGCAGTTCTTC.

J is TRBJ1-3 and V is TRBV7-8; no clear D gene. Germline CDR1 SGHVS, CDR2 FQNEAQ. V dropped 10 bases and J dropped 0 bases, with 16 bases sitting between them. The CDR3 is 15 amino acids. The CDR3 reads CATEPKGFSGNTIYF. As DNA, the CDR3 is TGTGCCACCGAACCGAAGGGATTCTCTGGAAACACCATATATTTT.

This clone has only one observation. J is TRBJ1-4 and V is TRBV7-9; D perhaps matches TRBD1 (5 bases). Germline-derived CDR1 and CDR2 are SEHNR and FQNEAQ (reference sequence). V lost 5 bases and J 3 bases, leaving 10 bases between the germline ends. CDR3 size: 14 residues. The CDR3 spells CASSPGTANEKLFF. For the CDR3, the DNA is TGTGCCAGCAGCCCCGGGACGGCTAATGAAAAACTGTTTTTT.

J is TRBJ2-7 and V is TRBV7-2; 7 positions match TRBD1. CDR1 SGHTA and CDR2 FQGNSA come from the germline V gene. CDR3 size: 15 residues. With V trimmed by 2 bases and J by 2 bases, 6 bases remained unmatched. The DNA of the CDR3 is TGTGCCAGCAGCTTATCGTCGGGACAGCCCTACGAGCAGTACTTC. Protein product: CASSLSSGQPYEQYF.

The chain couples TRBV4-3 to TRBJ1-1; 8 bases match TRBD1. V was pared by 1 base and J by 3 bases, with 7 bases of the junction left unmatched. The germline CDR1 and CDR2 sequences are LGHNA and YSLEER. The CDR3 length is 16 residues. CDR3 protein: CASSQVGLQGDTEAFF. The CDR3 coding sequence is TGCGCCAGCAGCCAAGTCGGATTACAGGGGGACACTGAAGCTTTCTTT.

The V gene is TRBV2, the J gene TRBJ1-1, with D possibly being TRBD1 (5 bases). The germline gives CDR1 SNHLY, CDR2 FYNNEI. V lost 3 bases, J lost 1 base, and 12 bases lay in between. The length of the CDR3 is 15 residues. This CDR3 reads CASSDPGAGNTEAFF. In nucleotides, the CDR3 is TGTGCCAGCAGTGATCCCGGGGCAGGGAACACTGAAGCTTTCTTT.

The chain couples TRBV5-8 to TRBJ2-5, with D perhaps assigned TRBD1 or TRBD2 (5 bases each). Per germline, CDR1 SGHTS and CDR2 YDEGEE. Trimming cost V 4 bases and J 2 bases, with 9 bases left between them. CDR3 length equals 13 residues. The DNA of the CDR3 is TGTGCCAGCAGCCTCGGGGCTCAAGAGACCCAGTACTTC. Translation gives CASSLGAQETQYF.

The chain has TRBV6-1 and TRBJ2-1; either TRBD1 or TRBD2 may supply D (7 bases each). Germline V CDR1 and CDR2: MNHNS, SASEGT. V dropped 0 bases and J dropped 7 bases, with 16 bases sitting between them. The CDR3 covers 16 residues. The CDR3 sequence: CASSEARGQGGNEQFF. The CDR3 bases are TGTGCCAGCAGTGAAGCTCGAGGGCAGGGGGGGAATGAGCAGTTCTTC.

This rearrangement joins TRBV2 to TRBJ1-5; no definite D call. Germline V gene sequence: CDR1 SNHLY, CDR2 FYNNEI. The germline V and J ends were trimmed by 4 bases and 5 bases, with 9 bases remaining between them. The CDR3 spans 13 residues. CDR3 region: CASSGFGDQPQHF. The DNA for the CDR3 is TGTGCCAGCAGTGGGTTTGGAGATCAGCCCCAGCATTTT.

This chain connects TRBV27 to TRBJ1-5; D is undetermined. Deletions cut 3 bases from V and 2 bases from J, with 11 bases between. The CDR3 spans 15 residues. CDR1 and CDR2 from the germline V gene are MNHEY and SMNVEV (reference sequence). The CDR3 here is CASSFRGLGNQPQHF. The CDR3 DNA reads TGTGCCAGCAGTTTTCGAGGGTTGGGCAATCAGCCCCAGCATTTT.

The rearrangement uses TRBV9 and TRBJ2-2, with a tentative D call TRBD1 (6 bases). Germline V gene data show CDR1 as SGDLS and CDR2 as YYNGEE. This CDR3 has 15 amino acids. Trimming removed 0 bases from V and 3 bases from J, with 9 bases in between. The CDR3 nucleotides read TGTGCCAGCAGCGTAGCTACAGGGTACACCGGGGAGCTGTTTTTT. This translates into CASSVATGYTGELFF. Supplemented by reference TRBV9 and TRBJ2-2, the full variable domain reads DSGVTQTPKHLITATGQRVTLRCSPRSGDLSVYWYQQSLDQGLQFLIQYYNGEERAKGNILERFSAQQFPDLHSELNLSSLELGDSALYFCASSVATGYTGELFFGEGSRLTVL.

V is TRBV3-1 (or the pseudogene TRBV3-2) and J is TRBJ2-4; D is tentatively TRBD1 or TRBD2 (6 bases each). There are 18 residues in the CDR3. Looked up from germline, CDR1 is LGHDT and CDR2 is YNNKEL (reference sequence). Trimming removed 1 base from V and 5 bases from J, with 21 bases in between. Written as DNA, the CDR3 is TGTGCCAGCAGCCAAGTGGCCCCCCCCGGGGGCCCGGAAAACATTCAGTACTTC. Encoded protein: CASSQVAPPGGPENIQYF.

The CDR3 DNA is TGTGCCAGCAGCTCCTCTCAGACAGAGAACACTGAAGCTTTCTTT. Protein sequence: CASSSSQTENTEAFF. The chain employs TRBV7-9 and TRBJ1-1; D may be TRBD1 (5 bases). CDR1 and CDR2 from the germline V gene are SEHNR and FQNEAQ (reference sequence). The V end was cut by 4 bases, the J end by 1 base, with 13 bases between. CDR3 length: 15 amino acids.

This clone was seen a handful of times. This chain uses TRBV6-5 with TRBJ1-3, with 7 positions matching TRBD1. The CDR3 spans 15 residues. Germline trimming cut 6 bases from V and 1 base from J; bases unmatched to any gene: 6. Germline V gene data show CDR1 as MNHEY and CDR2 as SVGAGI. The CDR3 reads CASRSQGRSGNTIYF. CDR3 DNA: TGTGCCAGCAGATCACAGGGGAGATCTGGAAACACCATATATTTT.

The chain joins TRBV2 to TRBJ1-1; TRBD1 is a possible D gene (6 bases). CDR1 and CDR2 (germline): SNHLY, FYNNEI. The ends were cut back, 6 bases at V and 6 bases at J, with 14 bases in the middle. This CDR3 is built from 13 residues. The CDR3: CASRPSGDSEAFF. As DNA, the CDR3 is TGTGCCAGCAGGCCATCAGGGGACTCTGAAGCTTTCTTT.

V and J are TRBV4-1 and TRBJ2-7; TRBD1 aligns across 9 bases. Trimming took 1 base from V and 2 from J; bases not matched to a gene: 6. This CDR3 is 16 amino acids long. CDR1 is MGHRA and CDR2 is YSYEKL in the germline V gene. CDR3 in amino acids: CASSQAATGGTYEQYF. CDR3 DNA sequence: TGCGCCAGCAGCCAAGCTGCGACAGGGGGGACCTACGAGCAGTACTTC.

The rearrangement joins TRBV15 to TRBJ1-4; D gene ambiguous. Trimming took off 0 bases at V and 8 bases at J, with 13 bases between the two ends. This CDR3 has 15 residues. The V gene's germline CDR1 is LNHNV and CDR2 YYDKDF (reference sequence). The CDR3 coding sequence is TGTGCCACCAGCAGAGATCGGGCGGTTAACGAAAAACTGTTTTTT. Translation: CATSRDRAVNEKLFF.

The chain couples TRBV27 to TRBJ2-1, with D uncertain. Germline V gives CDR1 MNHEY, CDR2 SMNVEV (reference sequence). Trimming took off 3 bases at V and 9 bases at J, with 15 bases between the two ends. This CDR3 region has 14 residues. The CDR3 reads CASSFGLGSGEQFF. The CDR3 bases are TGTGCCAGCAGTTTTGGGCTAGGTAGTGGTGAGCAGTTCTTC.

V usage is TRBV7-2 and J usage is TRBJ2-3, with unresolved D. The ends were cut back, 1 base at V and 2 bases at J, with 7 bases in the middle. This CDR3 has 14 residues. Germline V CDR1 and CDR2: SGHTA, FQGNSA. The CDR3 DNA reads as TGTGCCAGCAGCTTAGGTTACTCCACAGATACGCAGTATTTT. It specifies CASSLGYSTDTQYF.

The rearrangement joins TRBV7-3 to TRBJ1-2; no clear D gene. CDR1 SGHTA and CDR2 FQGTGA come from the germline V gene. This CDR3 has 13 residues. The germline V and J ends were trimmed by 3 bases and 1 base, with 6 bases remaining between them. The CDR3 loop reads CASSLGLNYGYTF. CDR3 DNA: TGTGCCAGCAGCTTGGGTCTTAACTATGGCTACACCTTC.

J is TRBJ1-5 and V is TRBV7-8; 10 bases fit TRBD1. With 5 bases clipped from V and 3 bases from J, the junction kept 4 bases outside the gene matches. The CDR3 totals 15 residues. Looked up from germline, CDR1 is SGHVS and CDR2 is FQNEAQ. The CDR3, as DNA: TGTGCCAGCAGCAAGGGACAGGGGCTCAATCAGCCCCAGCATTTT. Protein sequence: CASSKGQGLNQPQHF.

CDR3 amino acids: CASSDRGGANYGYTF. Written as DNA, the CDR3 is TGTGCCAGCAGTGACAGGGGAGGAGCTAACTATGGCTACACCTTC. The V and J genes are TRBV2 and TRBJ1-2; D may be TRBD1 (6 bases). V was clipped by 3 bases and J by 0 bases, with 11 bases between them. The length of the CDR3 is 15 residues. CDR1 is SNHLY and CDR2 is FYNNEI in the germline V gene.

V and J are TRBV6-5 and TRBJ1-6, with D maybe TRBD1 (5 bases). The CDR3 has 15 amino acids. Germline V lookup: CDR1 MNHEY, CDR2 SVGAGI. Between the trimmed V and J ends, which lost 5 bases and 6 bases, there was a span of 14 bases. CDR3 amino acids: CASSRGGSANSPLHF. CDR3 in DNA: TGTGCCAGCAGTCGCGGGGGATCAGCTAATTCACCCCTCCACTTT.

This rearrangement joins TRBV28 to TRBJ2-3; TRBD2 aligns across 9 bases. This CDR3 contains 16 residues. After removal of 0 bases from V and 1 base from J, the junction contained 2 bases not matched to a gene. In germline, CDR1 is MDHEN, CDR2 SYDVKM. The CDR3 sequence: CASSLWASGGTDTQYF. CDR3 coding DNA: TGTGCCAGCAGTTTATGGGCTAGCGGGGGCACAGATACGCAGTATTTT.